This TCR beta chain was identified in a study of blood T cell repertoires in COVID-19. Measured with immunoSEQ multiplex PCR; TCRdb has only the in-frame clones, and not every one. The sample consists of around 160,000 clones, 89% of them appearing once. There are 15 residues in the CDR3. CDR1 and CDR2 from the germline V gene are LGHDT and YNNKEL (reference sequence). With V trimmed by 6 bases and J by 3 bases, 9 bases remained unmatched. This clonotype was sampled from a man aged 60 to 69 with acute or convalescent COVID-19. The material sequenced was peripheral blood. This chain links TRBV3-1 (or the pseudogene TRBV3-2) with TRBJ2-3, with 7 nucleotides matching TRBD2. The CDR3 nucleotides read TGTGCCAGCAGTCTCAGCGGGGTTGGGACAGATACGCAGTATTTT. Translation: CASSLSGVGTDTQYF.